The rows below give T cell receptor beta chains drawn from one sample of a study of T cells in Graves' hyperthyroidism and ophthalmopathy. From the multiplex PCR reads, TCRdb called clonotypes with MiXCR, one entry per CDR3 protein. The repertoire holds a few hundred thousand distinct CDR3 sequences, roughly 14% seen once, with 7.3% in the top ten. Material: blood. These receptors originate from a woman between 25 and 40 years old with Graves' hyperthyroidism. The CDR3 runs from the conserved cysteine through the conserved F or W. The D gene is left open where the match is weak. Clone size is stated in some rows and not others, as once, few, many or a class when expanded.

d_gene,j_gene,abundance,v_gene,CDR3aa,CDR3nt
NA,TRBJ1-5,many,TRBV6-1,CASSREGYRRDQPQHF,TGTGCCAGCAGTCGTGAAGGGTACCGCCGTGATCAGCCCCAGCATTTT
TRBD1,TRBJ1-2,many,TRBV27,CASSSSRDRVYGYTF,TGTGCCAGCAGTTCCAGCCGGGACAGGGTATACGGCTACACCTTC
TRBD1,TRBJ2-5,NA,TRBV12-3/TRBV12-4,CASSLRDRDSQYF,TGTGCCAGCAGTTTAAGGGACAGGGACTCCCAGTACTTC
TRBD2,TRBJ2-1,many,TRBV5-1,CASSLAEPPPNEQFF,TGCGCCAGCAGCCTAGCGGAACCCCCGCCCAATGAGCAGTTCTTC
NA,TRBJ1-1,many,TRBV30,CAWTDRKMNTEAFF,TGTGCCTGGACGGACAGAAAAATGAACACTGAAGCTTTCTTT
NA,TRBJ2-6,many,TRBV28,CASSFFGSSGANVLTF,TGTGCCAGCAGTTTTTTCGGGAGCTCTGGGGCCAACGTCCTGACTTTC
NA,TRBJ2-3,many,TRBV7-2,CASSLKNADTQYF,TGTGCCAGCAGTCTAAAGAATGCTGATACGCAGTATTTT
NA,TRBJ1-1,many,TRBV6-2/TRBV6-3,CASTRGAAEAFF,TGTGCCAGCACTCGGGGAGCGGCTGAAGCTTTCTTT
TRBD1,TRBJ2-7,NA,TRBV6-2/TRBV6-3,CASSPGYKGAEQYF,TGTGCCAGCAGTCCCGGGTATAAGGGGGCCGAGCAGTACTTC
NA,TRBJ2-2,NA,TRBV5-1,CASSLVWELFF,TGCGCCAGCAGCTTGGTCTGGGAGCTGTTTTTT
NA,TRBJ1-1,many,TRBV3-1,CASSQESGALTEAFF,TGTGCCAGCAGCCAAGAATCTGGGGCGTTGACTGAAGCTTTCTTT